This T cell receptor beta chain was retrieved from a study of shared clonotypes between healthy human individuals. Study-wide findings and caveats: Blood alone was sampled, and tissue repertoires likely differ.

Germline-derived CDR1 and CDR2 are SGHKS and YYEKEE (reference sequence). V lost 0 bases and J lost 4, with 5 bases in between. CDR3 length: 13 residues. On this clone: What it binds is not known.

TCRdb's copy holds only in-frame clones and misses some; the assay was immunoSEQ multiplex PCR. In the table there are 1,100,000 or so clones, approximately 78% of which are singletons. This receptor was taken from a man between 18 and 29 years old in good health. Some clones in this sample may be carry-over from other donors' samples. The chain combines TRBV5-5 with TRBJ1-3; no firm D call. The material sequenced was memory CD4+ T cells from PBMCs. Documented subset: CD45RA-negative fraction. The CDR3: CASSLESGNTIYF. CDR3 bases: TGTGCCAGCAGCTTGGAATCGGGAAACACCATATATTTT.